This is a list of T cell receptor beta chains from one sample in a study of vaccination effects on CD4 cells after COVID-19. TCRdb's copy holds only in-frame clones and misses some; the assay was immunoSEQ multiplex PCR. The sample has some 69,000 clones; around 73% are singletons. These receptors' antigens are unknown. The sample was CD4+ T cells from PBMCs cultured without peptide, taken after COVID-19 vaccination. These TCRs come from a human donor who received a COVID-19 vaccine. Each CDR3 is given with its conserved first and last residue. Each record gives: V gene, J gene, CDR3 protein.

V: TRBV7-2; J: TRBJ2-3; CDR3: CASSSRGGGNTDTQYF
V: TRBV14; J: TRBJ1-1; CDR3: CASSQSRGGAAAFF
V: TRBV2; J: TRBJ2-2; CDR3: CASSENRDTGELFF
V: TRBV28; J: TRBJ1-5; CDR3: CASSLQPGMSNQPQHF
V: TRBV5-6; J: TRBJ2-4; CDR3: CASSGVAKNIQYF
V: TRBV4-3; J: TRBJ2-1; CDR3: CASSRAGGAAVEQFF
V: TRBV5-1; J: TRBJ2-5; CDR3: CASSVGGAEETQYF
V: TRBV3-1/TRBV3-2; J: TRBJ1-4; CDR3: CASSLRSDRELFF
V: TRBV5-5; J: TRBJ2-3; CDR3: CASSKGQGLTDTQYF
V: TRBV6-1; J: TRBJ2-1; CDR3: CASSEAGQVQFF
V: TRBV19; J: TRBJ1-5; CDR3: CASSKGQGFAQPQHF
V: TRBV27; J: TRBJ1-5; CDR3: CASSLDRLNQPQHF
V: TRBV19; J: TRBJ1-5; CDR3: CASSILGYNQPQHF
V: TRBV24-1; J: TRBJ2-5; CDR3: CATRSGNQETQYF
V: TRBV6-5; J: TRBJ1-3; CDR3: CASSSGGNTIYF
V: TRBV3-1/TRBV3-2; J: TRBJ2-1; CDR3: CASTQRAGSDEQFF
V: TRBV14; J: TRBJ2-5; CDR3: CASSPGTPRVETQYF
V: TRBV4-1; J: TRBJ2-2; CDR3: CASSQAKRGGPDTGELFF
V: TRBV11-2; J: TRBJ1-4; CDR3: CASSLGTIGNEKLFF
V: TRBV5-1; J: TRBJ2-3; CDR3: CASSFVGTDTQYF